Below, 28 T cell receptor beta chains from the same sample are listed, as sequenced in a study of CD8+CD57+ T cells in acquired aplastic anemia. Sequencing was done on patients that had shown CD8+CD57+ cell expansion by flow cytometry. It was genomic DNA that served as the template for profiling TCR beta VDJ and CDR3. MiXCR, applied by TCRdb to the reads, yields one record per CDR3 protein. The table shows around 160,000 distinct CDR3 sequences, with around 48% occurring only once. Material: sorted CD4+, CD8+, or CD8+CD57+ T cells (not recorded which) from PBMCs. The receptors originated from a human donor with aplastic anemia.

The chain carries TRBV9 and TRBJ2-1; D call uncertain. The V gene's germline CDR1 is SGDLS and CDR2 YYNGEE. V lost 4 bases and J lost 0, with 8 bases in between. This CDR3 has 14 amino acids. The CDR3 region has the DNA TGTGCCAGCAGCCCCGATGGCTCCTACAATGAGCAGTTCTTC. This codes for CASSPDGSYNEQFF.

This clonotype has a count of ten or more. The rearrangement joins TRBV6-1 to TRBJ2-7; a possible D gene is TRBD1 (5 bases). CDR3 length equals 14 residues. Trimming took off 4 bases at V and 2 bases at J, with 12 bases between the two ends. Looked up from germline, CDR1 is MNHNS and CDR2 is SASEGT. The CDR3 loop reads CASSADDRPYEQYF. The CDR3 coding sequence is TGTGCCAGCAGTGCTGACGACAGACCCTACGAGCAGTACTTC.

CDR3 residues: CASSLGRNTDTQYF. CDR3 bases: TGCGCCAGCAGCTTGGGTAGGAACACAGATACGCAGTATTTT. The gene calls are TRBV5-1 and TRBJ2-3; unclear D gene. This CDR3 has 14 residues. CDR1 and CDR2 from the germline V gene are SGHRS and YFSETQ. Trimming stripped 0 bases from V and 2 bases from J, with 7 bases between.

A few counts support this clonotype. CDR3 nucleotide sequence: TGTGCCAGCAACCGGGAGGGCCGCAATCAGCCCCAGCATTTT. It is translated as CASNREGRNQPQHF. The genes are TRBV6-2 or TRBV6-3 and TRBJ1-5; no clear D gene. The CDR3 extends over 14 amino acids. Germline loops: CDR1 MNHEY, CDR2 SVGEGT. Between the trimmed V and J ends, which lost 7 bases and 2 bases, there was a span of 12 bases.

This clonotype was seen ten or more times. The chain combines TRBV15 with TRBJ2-3; possibly TRBD2 for D (6 bases). The germline CDR1 and CDR2 sequences are LNHNV and YYDKDF (reference sequence). CDR3 length: 15 amino acids. V lost 1 base and J 1 base, leaving 9 bases between the germline ends. For the CDR3, the DNA is TGTGCCACCAGCAGAGGCCCTAGCGGCACAGATACGCAGTATTTT. Its protein is CATSRGPSGTDTQYF.

This chain links TRBV5-1 with TRBJ1-4, with a tentative D call TRBD1 (5 bases). Germline loops: CDR1 SGHRS, CDR2 YFSETQ. This CDR3 contains 16 residues. Trimming stripped 2 bases from V and 7 bases from J, with 18 bases between. The CDR3 spells CASSFSGTAKGEKLFF. The CDR3 DNA follows: TGCGCCAGCAGCTTCTCGGGGACGGCGAAGGGTGAAAAACTGTTTTTT.

This clonotype was observed many times. This chain uses TRBV5-6 with TRBJ1-5; D is unclear. With 2 bases removed from V and 7 bases from J, the gap between germline ends came to 16 bases. This CDR3 has 15 amino acids. Germline values: CDR1 SGHDT, CDR2 YYEEEE. In nucleotides, the CDR3 is TGTGCCAGCAGCTTTAGTGTACTCCCACAACAGCCCCAGCATTTT. It encodes CASSFSVLPQQPQHF.

This clonotype has at least ten counts. V is TRBV12-3 or TRBV12-4 and J is TRBJ2-7; no reliable D call. The CDR3 length is 13 residues. Deletions cut 3 bases from V and 7 bases from J, with 13 bases between. The CDR3 DNA follows: TGTGCCAGCAGTTTCCGGCAGGCGGAGGAGCAGTACTTC. This gives the protein CASSFRQAEEQYF.

V usage is TRBV7-9 and J usage is TRBJ1-4; 7 nucleotides line up with TRBD1. Trimming at V came to 5 bases and at J to 9 bases, leaving 12 bases not matched to a gene. The CDR3 sequence is 15 residues long. Per the germline V gene, CDR1 is SEHNR and CDR2 is FQNEAQ (reference sequence). This CDR3 is CASSTKGQSEKKLFF. CDR3 nucleotide sequence: TGTGCCAGCAGCACCAAGGGACAGTCTGAGAAAAAACTGTTTTTT.

This clonotype was picked up many times. The V and J genes are TRBV14 and TRBJ1-2; a weak D match, TRBD1 (5 bases). CDR1 and CDR2 (germline): SGHDN, FVKESK. V gave up 3 bases and J gave up 4 bases, with 9 bases separating them. The CDR3 is 13 amino acids. In DNA, the CDR3 is TGTGCCAGCAGCCAGGTTCAGGGCTATGGCTACACCTTC. Protein sequence: CASSQVQGYGYTF.

The chain combines TRBV28 with TRBJ2-3; no definite D call. Germline V gene sequence: CDR1 MDHEN, CDR2 SYDVKM. Trimming pared 4 bases from V and 4 bases from J, leaving 27 bases between. This CDR3 has 19 amino acids. CDR3 region: CASSSPLQFSGAPPDTQYF. CDR3 sequence (DNA): TGTGCCAGCAGTTCCCCCCTCCAGTTCTCCGGTGCCCCCCCAGATACGCAGTATTTT.

This chain links TRBV9 with TRBJ2-5, with 12 bases fitting TRBD1. Per the germline V gene, CDR1 is SGDLS and CDR2 is YYNGEE. The CDR3 is 16 residues long. J gave up 3 bases and V 0 bases, and 3 bases lay outside the gene matches. CDR3 coding DNA: TGTGCCAGCAGCGTAGCCGGGACAGGGGGCGAAGAGACCCAGTACTTC. It yields the protein CASSVAGTGGEETQYF.

This clonotype was seen only once. The CDR3 here is CASSIDATNEKLFF. Here the CDR3 DNA reads TGTGCCAGTAGTATTGATGCAACTAATGAAAAACTGTTTTTT. The V and J genes are TRBV19 and TRBJ1-4; D is unclear. Germline CDR1 reads LNHDA; CDR2 reads SQIVND (reference sequence). CDR3 length equals 14 residues. Trimming cost V 3 bases and J 0 bases, with 5 bases left between them.

The chain has TRBV10-3 and TRBJ2-1; 10 bases are shared with TRBD2. After removal of 10 bases from V and 5 bases from J, the junction contained 5 bases not matched to a gene. This CDR3 is built from 13 residues. CDR1 and CDR2 (germline): ENHRY, SYGVKD. This chain's CDR3 is CATLAGVNNEQFF. The DNA of the CDR3 is TGTGCCACCCTAGCGGGGGTCAACAATGAGCAGTTCTTC.

This clonotype was detected only a few times. The junction shows a germline mismatch at one end, possibly a read error. This chain uses TRBV2 with TRBJ1-2, with D perhaps TRBD1 (5 bases). This CDR3 spans 11 amino acids. Germline V gene lookup returns CDR1 SNHLY and CDR2 FYNNEI. Here the CDR3 DNA reads TGTGCCAGCAATGGGGGGTATGGCCACACCTTC. Translated, it gives CASNGGYGHTF. The full variable domain, completed using reference TRBV2 and TRBJ1-2, is EPEVTQTPSHQVTQMGQEVILRCVPISNHLYFYWYRQILGQKVEFLVSFYNNEISEKSEIFDDQFSVERPDGSNFTLKIRSTKLEDSAMYFCASNGGYGHTFGSGTRLTVV.

The gene calls are TRBV10-2 and TRBJ1-2, with D possibly being TRBD1 (5 bases). The CDR3 has 14 amino acids. CDR1 WSHSY and CDR2 SAAADI come from the germline V gene. The V end was cut by 0 bases, the J end by 4 bases, with 9 bases between. This CDR3 is CASSESGVLYGYTF. The CDR3 DNA is TGCGCCAGCAGTGAGTCGGGGGTTCTCTATGGCTACACCTTC.

To note about this clonotype: A clone one base away is much larger, so this may be a read error. The chain employs TRBV9 and TRBJ1-2, with a weak D call TRBD1 (6 bases). The V end was cut by 6 bases, the J end by 7 bases, with 16 bases between. The CDR3 spans 13 residues. The germline V gene has CDR1 SGDLS and CDR2 YYNGEE. CDR3 region: CASNPLGGGGYTF. The CDR3 DNA sequence: TGTGCCAGCAACCCCCTAGGGGGAGGTGGCTACACCTTC. Looking up the rest from reference TRBV9 and TRBJ1-2 gives the full variable domain: DSGVTQTPKHLITATGQRVTLRCSPRSGDLSVYWYQQSLDQGLQFLIQYYNGEERAKGNILERFSAQQFPDLHSELNLSSLELGDSALYFCASNPLGGGGYTFGSGTRLTVV.

V gene TRBV5-1 combines with J gene TRBJ2-7, with 11 bases aligning to TRBD2. Germline CDR1 and CDR2: SGHRS and YFSETQ. V was clipped by 4 bases and J by 4 bases; unmatched bases: 4. The CDR3 has 14 amino acids. The CDR3 coding sequence is TGCGCCAGCAGCCCGGGGACTAGCGGTTACGAGCAGTACTTC. Translated: CASSPGTSGYEQYF.

V and J are TRBV29-1 and TRBJ1-1; 8 bases are shared with TRBD1. J gave up 14 bases and V 5 bases, and 10 bases lay outside the gene matches. The germline V gene encodes CDR1 SQVTM and CDR2 ANQGSEA. The CDR3 covers 11 residues. The CDR3 DNA is TGCAGCGTTTATGGACAGGGTAGAGCCTTCTTT. It is translated as CSVYGQGRAFF.

This clonotype was picked up a small number of times. The genes are TRBV28 and TRBJ2-5; 7 bases align to TRBD2. The CDR3 covers 14 residues. V was pared by 3 bases and J by 2 bases, with 3 bases of the junction left unmatched. Looked up from germline, CDR1 is MDHEN and CDR2 is SYDVKM. The CDR3 nucleotides read TGTGCCAGCAGTTTGGGAGGGGTTCAAGAGACCCAGTACTTC. Protein sequence: CASSLGGVQETQYF.

The chain joins TRBV19 to TRBJ1-6; unclear D gene. V was shortened by 7 bases and J by 7 bases, with 17 bases between the two germline ends. The CDR3 contains 15 residues. Germline V gene sequence: CDR1 LNHDA, CDR2 SQIVND (reference sequence). CDR3 loop: CASNSERGWNSPLHF. CDR3 DNA sequence: TGTGCCAGTAACTCGGAAAGAGGATGGAATTCACCCCTCCACTTT.

This clonotype has at least ten counts. The V gene is TRBV7-9, the J gene TRBJ2-1; D unresolved. Germline CDR1 reads SEHNR; CDR2 reads FQNEAQ (reference sequence). The ends were cut back, 1 base at V and 10 bases at J, with 11 bases in the middle. The CDR3 covers 13 residues. The CDR3 region is CASSLEDGTEQFF. The CDR3 coding sequence is TGTGCCAGCAGCTTAGAGGACGGCACGGAGCAGTTCTTC.

The chain joins TRBV7-3 to TRBJ1-1, with a tentative D call TRBD1 (5 bases). This CDR3 has 13 amino acids. CDR1 and CDR2 from the germline V gene are SGHTA and FQGTGA. The V end was cut by 2 bases, the J end by 5 bases, with 9 bases between. CDR3 nucleotides: TGTGCCAGCAGCTTAGGGGGAGAGACTGAAGCTTTCTTT. Protein: CASSLGGETEAFF.

The chain couples TRBV2 to TRBJ2-2, with a weak D call TRBD2 (5 bases). Looked up from germline, CDR1 is SNHLY and CDR2 is FYNNEI. The CDR3 is 14 amino acids. The V end was cut by 7 bases, the J end by 3 bases, with 12 bases between. As DNA, the CDR3 is TGTGCCAGCACCTCAATGCGGGACACCGGGGAGCTGTTTTTT. Protein product: CASTSMRDTGELFF.

CDR3 DNA sequence: TGTGCCAGCAGCCCAGCGGGGGGCTGGGGAGAGACCCAGTACTTC. Translation gives CASSPAGGWGETQYF. The chain carries TRBV9 and TRBJ2-5; 9 bases are a match to TRBD2. The CDR3 totals 15 residues. Germline CDR1 is SGDLS and CDR2 is YYNGEE. J was trimmed by 4 bases and V by 4 bases; bases with no gene match: 8. The full variable domain, its missing parts supplied by reference TRBV9 and TRBJ2-5, is DSGVTQTPKHLITATGQRVTLRCSPRSGDLSVYWYQQSLDQGLQFLIQYYNGEERAKGNILERFSAQQFPDLHSELNLSSLELGDSALYFCASSPAGGWGETQYFGPGTRLLVL.

This clonotype has a count of ten or more. The CDR3 DNA follows: TGTGCCAGCAGTGGCCAGTCGACCGGGGAGCTGTTTTTT. This codes for CASSGQSTGELFF. This chain links TRBV6-1 with TRBJ2-2; D is ambiguous. Germline CDR1 and CDR2: MNHNS and SASEGT. The CDR3 extends over 13 amino acids. Deletions cut 4 bases from V and 5 bases from J, with 8 bases between.

This clonotype came up many times. V and J are TRBV19 and TRBJ2-6; D gene unclear. Trimming cost V 9 bases and J 1 base, with 10 bases left between them. The CDR3 has 14 residues. Germline loops: CDR1 LNHDA, CDR2 SQIVND (reference sequence). CDR3 protein: CASLTLSGANVLTF. The CDR3 coding sequence is TGTGCCAGCCTGACACTTTCTGGGGCCAACGTCCTGACTTTC.

This clonotype was seen more than once but under ten times. V and J are TRBV24-1 and TRBJ1-2; 7 bases align to TRBD1. Per germline, CDR1 KGHDR and CDR2 SFDVKD. The length of the CDR3 is 14 residues. With 0 bases clipped from V and 5 bases from J, the junction kept 2 bases outside the gene matches. The DNA for the CDR3 is TGTGCCACCAGTGATTTGGACAGGGTTTATGGCTACACCTTC. It encodes CATSDLDRVYGYTF.